This T cell receptor (beta chain) is from a study of T cell responses to AZD1222 COVID-19 vaccine. Study-level findings and limits: Spike-specific TCR breadth and depth were elevated following two AZD1222 doses.

The germline CDR1 and CDR2 sequences are MRHNA and SNTAGT. The CDR3 is made up of 14 amino acids. Trimming removed 6 bases from V and 6 bases from J, with 17 bases in between. Clones were sequenced by immunoSEQ multiplex PCR, and TCRdb holds only the in-frame ones, with some missing. Of 130,000 to 150,000 clones in the sample, around 86% were seen once. This clone occurred a few times. Its target is unknown. The TCR comes from an adult in good health. This sequence joins TRBV6-4 and TRBJ1-2; possible D gene TRBD1, 6 bases. The sample was peripheral blood, taken on day 0 of MenACWY control vaccination. The CDR3 DNA sequence: TGTGCCAGCAGCGCAACCGGGACACAGGATGGCTACACCTTC. Amino acids: CASSATGTQDGYTF.